The 17 T cell receptor beta chains below were found in one sample sequenced in a study of cytomegalovirus exposure and HLA in healthy donors. PCR involved 60 Vbeta and 13 Jbeta primers. The repertoire was sequenced with immunoSEQ multiplex PCR; TCRdb's copy has only in-frame clones and lacks some. In the table there are 150,000 to 200,000 clones, roughly 83% of which are singletons. Sequences were obtained from PBMCs. These receptor sequences come from a boy aged 5 to 17 in good health and CMV-seronegative.

This clone was recorded once. This chain links TRBV2 with TRBJ1-2, with D possibly TRBD1 on 5 matching bases. The CDR3 consists of 13 residues. The V end lost 6 bases, the J end lost 7 bases, and 15 bases lay between the germline ends. Germline V gene data show CDR1 as SNHLY and CDR2 as FYNNEI. The CDR3 DNA is TGTGCCAGCAGGCCGGGACTATTAAGTGGCTACACCTTC. Translated: CASRPGLLSGYTF. Full variable domain (rest looked up from reference TRBV2 and TRBJ1-2): EPEVTQTPSHQVTQMGQEVILRCVPISNHLYFYWYRQILGQKVEFLVSFYNNEISEKSEIFDDQFSVERPDGSNFTLKIRSTKLEDSAMYFCASRPGLLSGYTFGSGTRLTVV.

This clone was detected only a few times. The chain is built from TRBV2 and TRBJ2-5; the D is unclear. CDR1 SNHLY and CDR2 FYNNEI come from the germline V gene. The germline V and J ends were trimmed by 9 bases and 5 bases, with 19 bases remaining between them. The CDR3 extends over 14 amino acids. DNA of the CDR3: TGTGCCAGTCTCCAGGCCGAACTCCGGGAGACCCAGTACTTC. Amino acid sequence: CASLQAELRETQYF. Filled out from reference TRBV2 and TRBJ2-5, the complete variable domain reads EPEVTQTPSHQVTQMGQEVILRCVPISNHLYFYWYRQILGQKVEFLVSFYNNEISEKSEIFDDQFSVERPDGSNFTLKIRSTKLEDSAMYFCASLQAELRETQYFGPGTRLLVL.

DNA of the CDR3: TGTGCCTGGAGTGGACAGGGTCAGCAGCCCCAGCATTTT. Protein sequence: CAWSGQGQQPQHF. The chain has TRBV30 and TRBJ1-5; TRBD1 agrees at 7 bases. J was trimmed by 7 bases and V by 1 base; bases with no gene match: 4. Per the germline V gene, CDR1 is GTSNPN and CDR2 is SVGIG (reference sequence). The CDR3 sequence is 13 residues long. Variable domain in full (rest from reference TRBV30 and TRBJ1-5): SQTIHQWPATLVQPVGSPLSLECTVEGTSNPNLYWYRQAAGRGLQLLFYSVGIGQISSEVPQNLSASRPQDRQFILSSKKLLLSDSGFYLCAWSGQGQQPQHFGDGTRLSIL.

A remark on this clone: The sample contains more than one DNA sequence encoding this CDR3. The rearrangement uses TRBV4-1 and TRBJ2-5, with TRBD2 matching over 16 bases. V shed 5 bases, J shed 5 bases, and the junction held 5 bases outside the gene matches. This CDR3 comprises 16 residues. Germline values: CDR1 MGHRA, CDR2 YSYEKL. The chain's CDR3 is CASSTGLAGGPETQYF. As DNA, the CDR3 is TGCGCCAGCAGCACGGGACTAGCGGGGGGGCCGGAGACCCAGTACTTC.

The chain links TRBV27 to TRBJ1-1; possibly TRBD1 for D (5 bases). Germline loops: CDR1 MNHEY, CDR2 SMNVEV (reference sequence). The CDR3 runs to 15 residues. The V gene lost 3 bases and the J gene lost 0 bases, with 11 bases spanning the gap. CDR3 DNA sequence: TGTGCCAGCAGTTTCAGGGTACCTTTGAACACTGAAGCTTTCTTT. It is translated as CASSFRVPLNTEAFF.

This clone has only a few counts. The chain couples TRBV5-1 to TRBJ2-1; perhaps TRBD1 as D (5 bases). The V gene's germline CDR1 is SGHRS and CDR2 YFSETQ. V was trimmed by 2 bases and J by 5 bases, leaving 17 bases between them. CDR3 length: 16 amino acids. The chain's CDR3 is CASSFNEAGRNNEQFF. In DNA, the CDR3 is TGCGCCAGCAGCTTCAATGAGGCAGGGCGAAACAATGAGCAGTTCTTC.

This chain links TRBV7-2 with TRBJ2-7; 13 bases agree with TRBD2. The junction had 13 bases not matched to a gene; V was cut back by 2 bases and J by 6 bases. This CDR3 has 18 amino acids. Germline V CDR1 and CDR2: SGHTA, FQGNSA. CDR3 nucleotide sequence: TGTGCCAGCAGCTTAATGGGACTAGCGGGGACCAGGAGCGGCGAGCAGTACTTC. It yields the protein CASSLMGLAGTRSGEQYF.

The chain joins TRBV27 to TRBJ1-1; D unresolved. In germline, CDR1 is MNHEY, CDR2 SMNVEV (reference sequence). This CDR3 contains 16 residues. The V gene lost 0 bases and the J gene lost 1 base, with 12 bases spanning the gap. For the CDR3, the DNA is TGTGCCAGCAGTTTATCGATTCCGGGAGGGAACACTGAAGCTTTCTTT. This gives the protein CASSLSIPGGNTEAFF.

The V call is TRBV6-1, the J call TRBJ1-4; D may be TRBD1 (6 bases). CDR1 is MNHNS, CDR2 SASEGT, per germline. V was trimmed by 11 bases and J by 0 bases, leaving 13 bases between them. The CDR3 extends over 14 amino acids. As DNA, the CDR3 is TGTGCCGCAGGGGTCAGAGCAACTAATGAAAAACTGTTTTTT. The encoded protein is CAAGVRATNEKLFF.

The V gene is TRBV25-1, the J gene TRBJ2-1; D is uncertain. The CDR3 contains 13 residues. Germline values: CDR1 MGHDK, CDR2 SYGVNS. V was trimmed by 4 bases and J by 2 bases, leaving 6 bases between them. CDR3 nucleotide sequence: TGTGCCAGCAGTGTTAGAACCTACAATGAGCAGTTCTTC. Amino acids: CASSVRTYNEQFF.

Details on this clone: Other DNA sequences in the same sample also yield this CDR3. The chain carries TRBV12-5 and TRBJ2-2; the D is unclear. Germline lookup yields CDR1 LGHNT and CDR2 FRNRAP. With 6 bases removed from V and 3 bases from J, the gap between germline ends came to 5 bases. This CDR3 has 12 amino acids. The CDR3 sequence: CASGPDTGELFF. CDR3 bases: TGTGCTAGTGGCCCCGACACCGGGGAGCTGTTTTTT.

This clone appeared a few times. The CDR3 loop is CASSLRSGSNQPQHF. CDR3 bases: TGTGCCAGCAGTCTACGGTCGGGTAGCAATCAGCCCCAGCATTTT. The chain combines TRBV28 with TRBJ1-5; D is uncertain. Trimming shortened V by 5 bases and J by 0 bases, and 11 bases separated the two germline ends. The CDR3 totals 15 residues. In germline, CDR1 is MDHEN, CDR2 SYDVKM.

The V and J genes are TRBV15 and TRBJ2-1; TRBD2 agrees at 7 bases. Germline CDR1 and CDR2: LNHNV and YYDKDF (reference sequence). V shed 0 bases, J shed 9 bases, and the junction held 8 bases outside the gene matches. There are 15 residues in the CDR3. CDR3 DNA sequence: TGTGCCACCAGCAGAGAACTGGCGGGAGTTACTGAGCAGTTCTTC. Translated, it gives CATSRELAGVTEQFF.

The CDR3 DNA sequence: TGTGCCAGCAGCGTAGGCGGCTCCAATGAGCAGTTCTTC. Encoded protein: CASSVGGSNEQFF. V is TRBV9 and J is TRBJ2-1, with no clear D. Germline V gene sequence: CDR1 SGDLS, CDR2 YYNGEE. The CDR3 covers 13 residues. V lost 0 bases and J lost 6, with 7 bases in between.

V is TRBV30 and J is TRBJ2-2, with 11 bases fitting TRBD2. The length of the CDR3 is 16 residues. CDR1 GTSNPN and CDR2 SVGIG come from the germline V gene (reference sequence). Trimming removed 1 base from V and 7 bases from J; junction bases left unmatched: 8. CDR3 loop: CAWSGLSGRGHGELFF. CDR3 DNA: TGTGCCTGGAGTGGGCTTAGCGGGAGGGGGCACGGGGAGCTGTTTTTT.

The gene calls are TRBV9 and TRBJ2-1; 10 bases line up with TRBD2. The J segment lost 8 bases and the V segment lost 0 bases, leaving 2 bases of the junction unmatched. Germline CDR1 SGDLS, CDR2 YYNGEE. CDR3 length equals 14 residues. CDR3 bases: TGTGCCAGCAGCGTAGCTAGCGGGAGATATGAGCAGTTCTTC. It codes for CASSVASGRYEQFF.

This clone was detected once. The gene calls are TRBV7-2 and TRBJ2-3; D not certain. The V gene lost 1 base and the J gene lost 1 base, with 15 bases spanning the gap. The germline CDR1 and CDR2 sequences are SGHTA and FQGNSA. CDR3 length: 17 amino acids. The CDR3 DNA reads as TGTGCCAGCAGCTTAGGTAGTAGAGGAGCCCGCACAGATACGCAGTATTTT. Its translation is CASSLGSRGARTDTQYF.